The rows below give T cell receptor beta chains drawn from one sample of a study of cytomegalovirus exposure and HLA in healthy donors. Generated by immunoSEQ multiplex PCR, the TCRdb table keeps only in-frame clones and is missing some. The table records tens of thousands of clones, roughly 67% of them present only once. The sequencing input was PBMCs. These receptors all stem from a boy aged 5 to 17 in good health and CMV-seropositive. CDR3s include the opening cysteine and the closing phenylalanine or tryptophan. D genes are given only for firm matches. Not every row has a clone size; where given, it reads once, few, many or a size class.

d_call | j_call | clone_size | v_call | cdr3_aa | cdr3_nt
TRBD2 | TRBJ2-2 | few | TRBV7-6 | CASSPRAGGLSNTGELFF | TGTGCCAGCAGCCCCAGAGCGGGGGGACTCTCGAACACCGGGGAGCTGTTTTTT
TRBD2 | TRBJ2-7 | NA | TRBV19 | CASSPPGLGQYEQYF | TGTGCCAGTAGTCCACCGGGACTAGGTCAATACGAGCAGTACTTC
TRBD2 | TRBJ2-7 | few | TRBV2 | CASSERLAGELEQYF | TGTGCCAGCAGTGAACGACTAGCGGGAGAGCTCGAGCAGTACTTC
TRBD1 | TRBJ1-4 | NA | TRBV7-3 | CASSLTDKGTGNFKLFF | TGTGCCAGCAGCTTAACAGACAAGGGGACAGGGAATTTCAAACTGTTTTTT
TRBD1 | TRBJ2-7 | NA | TRBV29-1 | CSVDRPTGTSYEQYF | TGCAGCGTTGATCGTCCGACAGGGACCTCCTACGAGCAGTACTTC
TRBD2 | TRBJ2-7 | NA | TRBV29-1 | CSVSPGTIPYEQYF | TGCAGCGTGTCACCCGGGACTATTCCCTACGAGCAGTACTTC
TRBD1 | TRBJ1-5 | NA | TRBV27 | CASSFRTGWLEQPQHF | TGTGCCAGCAGTTTCCGGACAGGGTGGTTGGAACAGCCCCAGCATTTT
TRBD1 | TRBJ2-2 | NA | TRBV4-2 | CASSQDTGVNSGELFF | TGTGCCAGCAGCCAAGATACAGGGGTTAACTCCGGGGAGCTGTTTTTT
TRBD2 | TRBJ2-1 | few | TRBV6-4 | CASSAGLAGSLQFF | TGTGCCAGCAGCGCGGGACTAGCGGGATCTCTACAGTTCTTC
TRBD2 | TRBJ2-1 | NA | TRBV6-6 | CASSYVLAGANEQFF | TGTGCCAGCAGTTACGTACTAGCGGGGGCGAATGAGCAGTTCTTC
NA | TRBJ2-7 | NA | TRBV7-2 | CASSLRETYEQYF | TGTGCCAGCAGCTTGAGGGAAACCTACGAGCAGTACTTC
NA | TRBJ2-5 | NA | TRBV29-1 | CSVDKGGETQYF | TGCAGCGTTGATAAGGGCGGGGAGACCCAGTACTTC
TRBD1 | TRBJ2-7 | few | TRBV5-5 | CASSLGRDRGYEQYF | TGTGCCAGCAGCTTGGGCCGGGACAGGGGATACGAGCAGTACTTC
NA | TRBJ2-1 | NA | TRBV2 | CASSEARPGHRPFF | TGTGCCAGCAGTGAAGCGCGGCCGGGACATCGCCCGTTCTTC
TRBD1 | TRBJ2-5 | few | TRBV6-1 | CASSDMGTGTRETQYF | TGTGCCAGCAGTGATATGGGGACAGGGACCCGAGAGACCCAGTACTTC
NA | TRBJ1-2 | NA | TRBV15 | CATSRGEGAPSYGYTF | TGTGCCACCAGCAGAGGAGAAGGGGCCCCATCCTATGGCTACACCTTC
NA | TRBJ2-5 | few | TRBV5-1 | CASTWIPGSSQETQYF | TGCGCCAGCACCTGGATTCCGGGATCCTCACAAGAGACCCAGTACTTC
TRBD2 | TRBJ2-1 | few | TRBV7-3 | CASSPRTSGRWGEQFF | TGTGCCAGCAGCCCGCGGACTAGCGGGAGATGGGGTGAGCAGTTCTTC
TRBD1 | TRBJ1-5 | NA | TRBV5-5 | CASSRTGWNQPQHF | TGTGCCAGCAGCCGGACAGGTTGGAATCAGCCCCAGCATTTT
TRBD1 | TRBJ1-5 | NA | TRBV19 | CASSPGQGNQPQHF | TGTGCCAGTAGTCCTGGACAGGGAAATCAGCCCCAGCATTTT
NA | TRBJ2-7 | NA | TRBV28 | CASSSRGSSYEQYF | TGTGCCAGCAGTTCCAGAGGTAGTTCCTACGAGCAGTACTTC
NA | TRBJ1-4 | NA | TRBV7-3 | CASSLTMRFWEKLFF | TGTGCCAGCAGCTTAACGATGCGGTTCTGGGAAAAACTGTTTTTT
NA | TRBJ1-3 | NA | TRBV10-1 | CASSGQSGNTIYF | TGCGCCAGCAGCGGACAGTCTGGAAACACCATATATTTT
NA | TRBJ1-1 | NA | TRBV4-3 | CASSQDPTNTEAFF | TGCGCCAGCAGCCAAGATCCAACAAACACTGAAGCTTTCTTT
TRBD1 | TRBJ2-1 | NA | TRBV29-1 | CSVNPRGRPYNEQFF | TGCAGCGTCAATCCCAGGGGGCGACCCTACAATGAGCAGTTCTTC
NA | TRBJ1-5 | NA | TRBV30 | CAWSALEGQPQNF | TGTGCCTGGAGTGCCCTGGAGGGTCAGCCCCAGAATTTT
NA | TRBJ1-4 | NA | TRBV27 | CASRPTWAAGAREKLFF | TGTGCCAGCAGACCCACCTGGGCGGCGGGGGCACGTGAAAAACTGTTTTTT
NA | TRBJ1-2 | NA | TRBV30 | CAWRLLGGYPF | TGTGCCTGGAGACTCTTAGGAGGCTACCCCTTC
NA | TRBJ1-6 | NA | TRBV6-1 | CASSPAGNSPLHF | TGTGCCAGCAGCCCCGCGGGGAATTCACCCCTCCACTTT
NA | TRBJ1-6 | NA | TRBV7-6 | CASSLEGRRDSPLHF | TGTGCCAGCAGCTTAGAGGGGAGGCGGGATTCACCCCTCCACTTT